A single sample gave rise to the 15 T cell receptor beta chains below, sequenced in a study of T cell responses to AZD1222 COVID-19 vaccine. Here immunoSEQ multiplex PCR was the method, and the copy in TCRdb shows in-frame clones only, minus some. The top ten hold roughly 8% of the sample, which has around 110,000 clones, about 92% seen once. The specimen comprised peripheral blood, sampled 28 days after the second AZD1222 dose. Receptors were obtained from an adult who received the AZD1222 COVID-19 vaccine.

This clone showed up just a few times. V is TRBV19 and J is TRBJ1-2; no clear D. The germline V gene encodes CDR1 LNHDA and CDR2 SQIVND (reference sequence). This CDR3 is 11 amino acids long. The V end was cut by 2 bases, the J end by 2 bases, with 0 bases between. CDR3 nucleotides: TGTGCCAGTAGTATAAACTATGGCTACACCTTC. It codes for CASSINYGYTF.

The V gene is TRBV6-5, the J gene TRBJ1-2, with D possibly matching TRBD1 (6 bases). In germline, CDR1 is MNHEY, CDR2 SVGAGI. Trimming stripped 6 bases from V and 4 bases from J, with 12 bases between. The CDR3 runs to 13 residues. The chain's CDR3 is CASSIDRSYGYTF. Written as DNA, the CDR3 is TGTGCCAGCAGCATCGACAGGAGCTATGGCTACACCTTC.

V gene TRBV2 combines with J gene TRBJ2-3; the D gene could be TRBD1 or TRBD2 (5 bases each). The CDR3 is 15 amino acids. Germline V CDR1 and CDR2: SNHLY, FYNNEI. V was clipped by 6 bases and J by 4 bases, with 17 bases between them. In DNA form, the CDR3 reads TGTGCCAGCAGCAAGGGGCCTCTGGGGGCAGATACGCAGTATTTT. Translated, it gives CASSKGPLGADTQYF.

The CDR3 region is CASSVTPISLYEQYF. In nucleotides, the CDR3 is TGTGCCAGCAGCGTCACTCCTATCTCACTCTACGAGCAGTACTTC. This sequence joins TRBV9 and TRBJ2-7; D unresolved. Trimming left V 2 bases short and J 3 bases short, with 15 bases between. Germline-derived CDR1 and CDR2 are SGDLS and YYNGEE. This CDR3 region has 15 residues.

The V call is TRBV7-8, the J call TRBJ2-7, with D possibly being TRBD2 (7 bases). Germline V gene data show CDR1 as SGHVS and CDR2 as FQNEAQ. The V and J ends lost 3 bases and 1 base respectively, with 19 bases between them. The CDR3 spans 17 residues. The CDR3 nucleotides are TGTGCCAGCAGCTTCTTTGTTGGCGGGGGCCCGTCCTACGAGCAGTACTTC. Amino acid sequence: CASSFFVGGGPSYEQYF.

This chain uses TRBV2 with TRBJ2-2; D unclear. Germline V gene data show CDR1 as SNHLY and CDR2 as FYNNEI. The CDR3 extends over 13 amino acids. Between the trimmed V and J ends, which lost 6 bases and 6 bases, there was a span of 11 bases. Written as DNA, the CDR3 is TGTGCCAGCAGCCGCTCTGCAGCCGGGGAGCTGTTTTTT. Its translation: CASSRSAAGELFF.

The CDR3 nucleotides are TGTGCCAGCAGTTCCCGCGGGCCAGAGAACACTGAAGCTTTCTTT. Its translation: CASSSRGPENTEAFF. This chain joins TRBV6-2 or TRBV6-3 and TRBJ1-1; D is unresolved. V was clipped by 4 bases and J by 1 base, with 13 bases between them. This CDR3 is built from 15 residues. From germline, CDR1 is MNHEY and CDR2 SVGEGT.

The J gene is TRBJ2-7, the V gene TRBV4-3, with D perhaps matching TRBD1 or TRBD2 (5 bases each). This CDR3 is 16 amino acids long. Germline V gene data show CDR1 as LGHNA and CDR2 as YSLEER. Trimming left V 1 base short and J 0 bases short, with 13 bases between. The CDR3 DNA follows: TGCGCCAGCAGCCAAGTTAGGGGACGGTCCTCCTACGAGCAGTACTTC. Residues: CASSQVRGRSSYEQYF.

The chain combines TRBV6-5 with TRBJ2-7; D is undetermined. The germline V and J ends were trimmed by 3 bases and 7 bases, with 16 bases remaining between them. This CDR3 has 14 amino acids. Germline assignment: CDR1 MNHEY and CDR2 SVGAGI. The CDR3 DNA is TGTGCCAGCAGTTATGGTCAGGCTGGACGGGAGCAGTACTTC. Its protein is CASSYGQAGREQYF.

The J gene is TRBJ2-5, the V gene TRBV9, with 8 bases that match TRBD1. The germline V gene encodes CDR1 SGDLS and CDR2 YYNGEE. Trimming at V came to 3 bases and at J to 7 bases, leaving 8 bases not matched to a gene. CDR3 length: 14 amino acids. The CDR3 coding sequence is TGTGCCAGCAGCGAGCAGACAGGGGTCGGGACCCAGTACTTC. Its protein product is CASSEQTGVGTQYF.

V is TRBV7-9 and J is TRBJ1-6; 10 positions match TRBD1. The CDR3 sequence is 15 residues long. Germline-derived CDR1 and CDR2 are SEHNR and FQNEAQ (reference sequence). J gave up 7 bases and V 3 bases, and 3 bases lay outside the gene matches. The CDR3 DNA sequence: TGTGCCAGCAGCTTCGTGGGACAGGGGAATTCACCCCTCCACTTT. This encodes CASSFVGQGNSPLHF.

The V and J genes are TRBV19 and TRBJ2-4; perhaps D is TRBD1 or TRBD2 (5 bases each). The CDR3 is 14 residues long. V was shortened by 8 bases and J by 0 bases, with 11 bases between the two germline ends. Germline values: CDR1 LNHDA, CDR2 SQIVND (reference sequence). The CDR3 DNA follows: TGTGCCAGTGGGACCCACGGAGCCAAAAACATTCAGTACTTC. Amino acid sequence: CASGTHGAKNIQYF.

The gene calls are TRBV12-3 or TRBV12-4 and TRBJ1-5; D unclear. This CDR3 comprises 12 residues. V shed 4 bases and J shed 0 bases, with 1 base lying between them. The CDR3 nucleotides are TGTGCCAGCAGTTATAGCAATCAGCCCCAGCATTTT. This gives the protein CASSYSNQPQHF.

J is TRBJ2-5 and V is TRBV23-1; 8 nucleotides agree with TRBD1. TRBV23-1 is labeled an ORF, and its function is uncertain. This CDR3 has 17 amino acids. J was trimmed by 3 bases and V by 4 bases; bases with no gene match: 13. CDR3 sequence (DNA): TGCGCCAGCAGTCTTCCAGTGCTTGGACAGGGTAAAGAGACCCAGTACTTC. Its translation is CASSLPVLGQGKETQYF.

The chain is built from TRBV7-3 and TRBJ2-1, with 7 bases identical to TRBD2. The ends lost 5 bases at V and 9 bases at J; junction bases unmatched: 7. CDR1 SGHTA and CDR2 FQGTGA come from the germline V gene. The CDR3 runs to 13 residues. The CDR3 DNA sequence: TGTGCCAGCAGCGCTACGAGGGAGGGTGAGCAGTTCTTC. Protein product: CASSATREGEQFF.